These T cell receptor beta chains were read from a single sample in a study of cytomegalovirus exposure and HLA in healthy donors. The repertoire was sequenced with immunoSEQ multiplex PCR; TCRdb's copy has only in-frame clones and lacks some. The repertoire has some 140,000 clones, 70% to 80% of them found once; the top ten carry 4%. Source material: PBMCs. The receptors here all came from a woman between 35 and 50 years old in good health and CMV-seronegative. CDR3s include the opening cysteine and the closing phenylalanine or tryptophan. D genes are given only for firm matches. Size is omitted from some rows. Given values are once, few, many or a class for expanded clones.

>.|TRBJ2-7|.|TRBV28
CASSSYRVHEQYF
TGTGCCAGCAGTTCCTACAGGGTCCACGAGCAGTACTTC
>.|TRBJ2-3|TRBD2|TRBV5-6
CASRFGLGATDTQYF
TGTGCCAGCAGATTCGGACTAGGGGCCACAGATACGCAGTATTTT
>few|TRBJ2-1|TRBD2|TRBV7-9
CASTPGLASYNEQFF
TGTGCCAGCACCCCAGGACTAGCGTCCTACAATGAGCAGTTCTTC
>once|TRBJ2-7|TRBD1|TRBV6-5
CASRPRTGSYEQYF
TGTGCCAGCAGACCGAGGACAGGCTCCTACGAGCAGTACTTC
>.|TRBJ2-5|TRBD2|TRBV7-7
CASSVLAGPQETQYF
TGTGCTAGCAGCGTACTAGCGGGGCCCCAAGAGACCCAGTACTTC
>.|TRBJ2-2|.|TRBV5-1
CASSLEASNTGELFF
TGCGCCAGCAGCTTGGAAGCGTCGAACACCGGGGAGCTGTTTTTT
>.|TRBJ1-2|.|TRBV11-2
CASSAGDYGYTF
TGTGCCAGCAGCGCAGGGGACTATGGCTACACCTTC
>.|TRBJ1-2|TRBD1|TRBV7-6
CASSLESAGTVYGYTF
TGTGCCAGCAGCTTAGAAAGTGCCGGGACAGTCTATGGCTACACCTTC
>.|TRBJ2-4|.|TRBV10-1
CASSEARGNIQYF
TGCGCCAGCAGTGAAGCACGGGGGAACATTCAGTACTTC
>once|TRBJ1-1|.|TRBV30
CAWSVRGNTEAFF
TGTGCCTGGAGTGTACGGGGGAACACTGAAGCTTTCTTT
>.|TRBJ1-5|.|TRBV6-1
CASRERQDYQPQHF
TGTGCCAGCAGGGAGAGACAGGATTATCAGCCCCAGCATTTT
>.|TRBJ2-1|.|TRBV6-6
CATLDSGPYNEQFF
TGTGCCACCCTGGACAGCGGACCCTACAATGAGCAGTTCTTC
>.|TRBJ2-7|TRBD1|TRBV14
CASSHWTGVVYEQYF
TGTGCCAGCAGCCATTGGACAGGGGTAGTATACGAGCAGTACTTC
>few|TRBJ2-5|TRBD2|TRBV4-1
CASSPPTSGVETQYF
TGCGCCAGCAGCCCGCCGACTAGCGGAGTGGAGACCCAGTACTTC
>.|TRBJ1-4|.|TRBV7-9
CASSRGQTDEKLFF
TGTGCCAGCAGCCGAGGACAGACCGATGAAAAACTGTTTTTT
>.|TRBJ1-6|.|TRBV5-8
CASSLGDRINSPLHF
TGTGCCAGCAGCTTGGGTGACAGAATTAATTCACCCCTCCACTTT
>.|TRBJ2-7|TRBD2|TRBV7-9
CASSLASGVSGGEQYF
TGTGCCAGCAGCTTAGCTAGCGGGGTTTCCGGGGGCGAGCAGTACTTC
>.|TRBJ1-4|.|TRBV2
CASRGVVTNEKLFF
TGTGCCAGCAGAGGAGTGGTCACTAATGAAAAACTGTTTTTT
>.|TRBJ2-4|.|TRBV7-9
CASSLDRELSDIQYF
TGTGCCAGCAGCTTAGACAGGGAGTTGTCAGACATTCAGTACTTC
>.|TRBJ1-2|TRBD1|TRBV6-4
CASSPRGLHSYGYTF
TGTGCCAGCAGCCCCAGGGGGCTTCACTCCTATGGCTACACCTTC
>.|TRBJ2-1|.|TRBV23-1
CASSQSGSAGKKRSYNEQFF
TGCGCCAGCAGTCAATCTGGGTCAGCGGGTAAGAAAAGATCCTACAATGAGCAGTTCTTC
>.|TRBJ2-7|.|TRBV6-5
CASSPGRGSYEQYF
TGTGCCAGCAGTCCTGGACGGGGCTCCTACGAGCAGTACTTC
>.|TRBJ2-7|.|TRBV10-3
CAISEYRYEQYF
TGTGCCATCAGTGAGTACAGATACGAGCAGTACTTC
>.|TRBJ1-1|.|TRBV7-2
CASSLAPQGMAEAFF
TGTGCCAGCAGCTTAGCGCCTCAGGGGATGGCTGAAGCTTTCTTT
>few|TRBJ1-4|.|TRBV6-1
CASRGNRVPNEKLFF
TGTGCCAGCAGGGGAAACAGGGTCCCTAATGAAAAACTGTTTTTT
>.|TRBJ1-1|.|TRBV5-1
CASSLESVMNTEAFF
TGCGCCAGCAGCTTGGAATCAGTTATGAACACTGAAGCTTTCTTT
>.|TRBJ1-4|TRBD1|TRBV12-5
CASGLGDRNWGTNEKLFF
TGTGCTAGTGGTTTAGGGGACAGGAACTGGGGAACTAATGAAAAACTGTTTTTT
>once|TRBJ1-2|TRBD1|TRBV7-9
CASSLGFGQGGAYGYTF
TGTGCCAGCAGCTTAGGATTCGGACAGGGAGGGGCCTATGGCTACACCTTC
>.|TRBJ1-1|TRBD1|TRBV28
CASRRLTGMNTEAFF
TGTGCCAGCAGACGCCTGACAGGGATGAACACTGAAGCTTTCTTT
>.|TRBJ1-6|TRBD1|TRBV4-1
CASSQSPTGTYSPLHF
TGCGCCAGCAGCCAGAGCCCGACAGGGACCTATTCACCCCTCCACTTT
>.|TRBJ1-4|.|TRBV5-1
CASSPSGNEKLFF
TGCGCCAGCAGTCCGTCGGGGAATGAAAAACTGTTTTTT
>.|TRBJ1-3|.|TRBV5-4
CASSSAPDSLGGNTIYF
TGTGCCAGCAGCTCAGCACCTGACTCCCTTGGTGGAAACACCATATATTTT
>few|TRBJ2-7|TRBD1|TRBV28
CASLGSSTGTDNSYEQYF
TGTGCCAGCCTCGGTTCTAGCACCGGGACAGATAACTCCTACGAGCAGTACTTC